This T cell receptor beta chain was identified during a study of blood T cell repertoires in COVID-19. Whole-study context: COVID-19 samples, acute and convalescent, were from the United States, Italy and Spain. The analysed material was cDNA or gDNA that came from T cells, B-cell-depleted T cells, or PBMCs.

Study processing details: Reference gene primer amplification gave estimated nucleated cell counts. TCRdb keeps only in-frame clones here, not all; method: immunoSEQ multiplex PCR. V, J and clone size were drawn from that table, and D and trimming were deduced from the DNA. This table holds 330,000 or so clones, approximately 90% found once. The Seattle site enrolled patients during active infection and followed them longitudinally. Trimming removed 0 bases at V and 2 bases at J, with 11 bases between. The CDR3 totals 15 residues. CDR1 LGHDT and CDR2 YNNKEL come from the germline V gene (reference sequence).

The TCR comes from a man aged 25-45 years with COVID-19, enrolled during active disease. V and J are TRBV3-1 (or the pseudogene TRBV3-2) and TRBJ2-7; D remains unclear. What was sequenced was peripheral blood. The CDR3 reads CASSQDQVQAYEQYF. In DNA, the CDR3 is TGTGCCAGCAGCCAAGATCAGGTCCAGGCCTACGAGCAGTACTTC.